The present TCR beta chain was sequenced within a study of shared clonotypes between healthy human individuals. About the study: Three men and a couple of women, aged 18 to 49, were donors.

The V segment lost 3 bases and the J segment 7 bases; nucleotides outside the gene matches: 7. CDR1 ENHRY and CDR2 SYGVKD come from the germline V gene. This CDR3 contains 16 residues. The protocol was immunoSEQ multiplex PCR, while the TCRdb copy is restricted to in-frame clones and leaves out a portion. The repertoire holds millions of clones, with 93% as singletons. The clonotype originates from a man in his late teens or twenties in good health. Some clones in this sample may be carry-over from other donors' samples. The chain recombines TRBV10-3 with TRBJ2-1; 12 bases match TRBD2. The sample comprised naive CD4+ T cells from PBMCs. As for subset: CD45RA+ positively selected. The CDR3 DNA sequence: TGTGCCATCAGTGACCCCGGGACTAGCGGGTTTAATGAGCAGTTCTTC. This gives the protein CAISDPGTSGFNEQFF.